The rows below give T cell receptor beta chains drawn from one sample of a study of blood T cell repertoires in COVID-19. Method: immunoSEQ multiplex PCR; TCRdb's copy keeps in-frame clones and lacks some. The data contain 120,000 to 150,000 clones, 70% to 90% of them singletons. The sample was peripheral blood. These receptors all stem from a woman aged 40 to 49 with active or convalescent COVID-19. The CDR3 runs from the conserved cysteine through the conserved F or W. A D gene is named only where the DNA matches it firmly. Clone size is stated in some rows and not others, as once, few, many or a class when expanded.

13,TRBV6-4,.,TRBJ2-1,.,CASSDPPAAVQFF,TGTGCCAGCAGTGACCCCCCAGCAGCGGTGCAGTTCTTC
16,TRBV7-7,.,TRBJ2-1,TRBD2,CASSPDREVSYNEQFF,TGTGCCAGCAGCCCCGACCGGGAGGTATCCTACAATGAGCAGTTCTTC
19,TRBV6-2/TRBV6-3,.,TRBJ2-4,.,CASSPYRESLVVSKNIQYF,TGTGCCAGCAGCCCTTACAGGGAATCCTTGGTCGTGTCCAAAAACATTCAGTACTTC
17,TRBV27,.,TRBJ1-2,.,CASSLDSRRVGNYGYTF,TGTGCCAGCAGTTTAGACAGTCGCCGAGTAGGCAACTATGGCTACACCTTC
14,TRBV6-5,.,TRBJ1-1,.,CASSYTRSFTEAFF,TGTGCCAGCAGTTACACCAGATCATTCACTGAAGCTTTCTTT
16,TRBV6-1,.,TRBJ1-5,.,CASSELGLVPDQPQHF,TGTGCCAGCAGTGAGTTGGGACTAGTGCCGGATCAGCCCCAGCATTTT
15,TRBV5-1,.,TRBJ2-3,.,CASSLTGDSTDTQYF,TGCGCCAGCAGCCTTACAGGGGACTCCACAGATACGCAGTATTTT
15,TRBV15,.,TRBJ2-1,TRBD1,CATSPGTGSYNEQFF,TGTGCCACCAGCCCCGGGACAGGTTCCTACAATGAGCAGTTCTTC
16,TRBV19,.,TRBJ2-6,.,CASSPPARSGANVLTF,TGTGCCAGTAGTCCCCCAGCGCGCTCTGGGGCCAACGTCCTGACTTTC
13,TRBV2,.,TRBJ1-5,.,CASTRQGNQPQHF,TGTGCCAGCACCCGACAGGGCAATCAGCCCCAGCATTTT
17,TRBV19,.,TRBJ2-1,TRBD1,CASTLGVTGSTFNEQFF,TGTGCCAGTACCCTGGGGGTGACAGGGAGTACCTTCAATGAGCAGTTCTTC
16,TRBV29-1,.,TRBJ2-1,TRBD2,CSAWLAGLSSYNEQFF,TGCAGCGCCTGGTTAGCGGGCCTAAGCTCCTACAATGAGCAGTTCTTC
14,TRBV25-1,few,TRBJ2-7,.,CASSALGDNYEQYF,TGTGCCAGCAGTGCCCTAGGGGACAACTACGAGCAGTACTTC
16,TRBV5-4,.,TRBJ1-5,TRBD1,CASSTSGGFGNQPQHF,TGTGCCAGCAGCACCTCAGGGGGCTTCGGCAATCAGCCCCAGCATTTT
16,TRBV5-4,.,TRBJ2-3,TRBD1,CASSPGTGFGTDTQYF,TGTGCCAGCAGCCCCGGGACAGGGTTCGGCACAGATACGCAGTATTTT
15,TRBV20-1,.,TRBJ2-1,.,CSASSPGLLRNEQFF,TGCAGTGCTAGTTCTCCGGGACTTCTTCGGAATGAGCAGTTCTTC
15,TRBV5-6,.,TRBJ1-4,TRBD1,CASSFSRTGSEKLFF,TGTGCCAGCAGCTTCTCCCGGACAGGGAGCGAAAAACTGTTTTTT
12,TRBV28,.,TRBJ1-4,.,CASSLAHRAVFF,TGTGCCAGCAGTTTAGCCCACAGAGCCGTATTTTTT
15,TRBV4-1,.,TRBJ1-4,.,CASSRGAGVNEKLFF,TGCGCCAGCAGCCGTGGGGCAGGGGTAAATGAAAAACTGTTTTTT
13,TRBV19,.,TRBJ2-7,TRBD1,CASSEDRGYEQYF,TGTGCCAGTAGTGAGGACAGGGGGTACGAGCAGTACTTC
14,TRBV5-1,once,TRBJ2-3,.,CASSWGDSTDTQYF,TGCGCCAGCAGCTGGGGGGATAGCACAGATACGCAGTATTTT
14,TRBV11-3,many,TRBJ2-2,.,CASSLGGDTGELFF,TGTGCCAGCAGCTTAGGGGGGGACACCGGGGAGCTGTTTTTT
12,TRBV6-5,once,TRBJ1-5,.,CASRQGNQPQHF,TGTGCCAGCCGACAGGGCAATCAGCCCCAGCATTTT
15,TRBV11-3,.,TRBJ2-2,TRBD1,CASSSRDRPTGELFF,TGTGCCAGCAGCTCCCGGGACAGACCCACCGGGGAGCTGTTTTTT
15,TRBV19,.,TRBJ1-4,.,CASTQGVRANEKLFF,TGTGCCAGTACCCAAGGGGTCCGGGCTAATGAAAAACTGTTTTTT
15,TRBV5-4,once,TRBJ2-1,.,CASSLGRSSYNEQFF,TGTGCCAGCAGCTTGGGGAGGAGCTCCTACAATGAGCAGTTCTTC
16,TRBV3-1/TRBV3-2,.,TRBJ1-2,TRBD1,CASSHPRQGRHYGYTF,TGTGCCAGCAGCCATCCTAGACAGGGACGGCACTATGGCTACACCTTC
14,TRBV28,.,TRBJ2-7,TRBD1,CASSLTGGKYEQYF,TGTGCCAGCAGTCTAACAGGGGGCAAATACGAGCAGTACTTC
16,TRBV19,.,TRBJ2-1,.,CASSIVLADSYNEQFF,TGTGCCAGTAGTATCGTCCTTGCGGACTCCTACAATGAGCAGTTCTTC
12,TRBV9,.,TRBJ1-2,TRBD1,CASSPGGDGYTF,TGTGCCAGCAGCCCAGGGGGCGATGGCTACACCTTC
15,TRBV19,.,TRBJ1-5,.,CASSTAGRAGQPQHF,TGTGCCAGTAGTACAGCGGGCAGGGCGGGTCAGCCCCAGCATTTT
17,TRBV7-2,.,TRBJ2-1,TRBD2,CASSEGPGSGSRHEQFF,TGTGCCAGCAGCGAAGGCCCAGGGAGCGGGAGCCGGCATGAGCAGTTCTTC
10,TRBV20-1,.,TRBJ1-5,.,CSARGQPQHF,TGCAGTGCTAGGGGCCAGCCCCAGCATTTT
14,TRBV7-8,.,TRBJ2-7,TRBD1,CASSLELDRGLGNF,TGTGCCAGCAGCTTAGAACTGGACAGGGGGCTTGGGAACTTC
16,TRBV7-9,once,TRBJ2-1,TRBD1,CASSLLTGEFHNEQFF,TGTGCCAGCAGCTTATTAACAGGGGAATTCCACAATGAGCAGTTCTTC
12,TRBV12-3/TRBV12-4,.,TRBJ1-1,.,CASSLGEHEAFF,TGTGCCAGCAGTCTCGGTGAGCATGAAGCTTTCTTT
16,TRBV28,few,TRBJ1-5,TRBD1,CASSSLGTAFGEPQHF,TGTGCCAGCAGTTCGCTCGGGACAGCCTTCGGGGAGCCCCAGCATTTT
13,TRBV6-2/TRBV6-3,.,TRBJ1-1,.,CASSPGGRTEAFF,TGTGCCAGCAGCCCCGGGGGGCGGACTGAAGCTTTCTTT